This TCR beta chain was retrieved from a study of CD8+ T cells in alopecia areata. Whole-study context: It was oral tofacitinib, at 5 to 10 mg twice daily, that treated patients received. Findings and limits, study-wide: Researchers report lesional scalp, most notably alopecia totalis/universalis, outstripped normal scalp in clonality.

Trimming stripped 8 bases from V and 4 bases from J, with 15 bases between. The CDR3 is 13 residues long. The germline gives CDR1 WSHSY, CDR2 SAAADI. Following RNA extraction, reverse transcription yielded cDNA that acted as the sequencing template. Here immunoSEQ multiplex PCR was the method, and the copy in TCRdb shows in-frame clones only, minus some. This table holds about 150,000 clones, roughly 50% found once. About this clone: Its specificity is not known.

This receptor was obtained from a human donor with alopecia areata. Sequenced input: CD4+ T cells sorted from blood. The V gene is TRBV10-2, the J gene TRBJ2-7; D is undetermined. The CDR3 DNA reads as TGCGCCAGCTGGGCGTCCGGTGGGTACGAGCAGTACTTC. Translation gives CASWASGGYEQYF.